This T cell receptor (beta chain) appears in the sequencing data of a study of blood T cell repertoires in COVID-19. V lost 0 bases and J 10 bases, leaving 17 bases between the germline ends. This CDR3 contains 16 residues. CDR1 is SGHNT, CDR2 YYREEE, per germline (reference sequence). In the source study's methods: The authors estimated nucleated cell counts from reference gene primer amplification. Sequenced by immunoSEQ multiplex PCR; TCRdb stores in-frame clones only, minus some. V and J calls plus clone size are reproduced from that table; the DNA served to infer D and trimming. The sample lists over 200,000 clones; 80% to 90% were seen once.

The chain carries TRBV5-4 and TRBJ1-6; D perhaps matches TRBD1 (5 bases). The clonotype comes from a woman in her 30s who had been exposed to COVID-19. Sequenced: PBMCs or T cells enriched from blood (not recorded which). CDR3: CASSLGPQGWGSPLHF. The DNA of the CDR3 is TGTGCCAGCAGCTTGGGTCCCCAGGGATGGGGCTCACCCCTCCACTTT.